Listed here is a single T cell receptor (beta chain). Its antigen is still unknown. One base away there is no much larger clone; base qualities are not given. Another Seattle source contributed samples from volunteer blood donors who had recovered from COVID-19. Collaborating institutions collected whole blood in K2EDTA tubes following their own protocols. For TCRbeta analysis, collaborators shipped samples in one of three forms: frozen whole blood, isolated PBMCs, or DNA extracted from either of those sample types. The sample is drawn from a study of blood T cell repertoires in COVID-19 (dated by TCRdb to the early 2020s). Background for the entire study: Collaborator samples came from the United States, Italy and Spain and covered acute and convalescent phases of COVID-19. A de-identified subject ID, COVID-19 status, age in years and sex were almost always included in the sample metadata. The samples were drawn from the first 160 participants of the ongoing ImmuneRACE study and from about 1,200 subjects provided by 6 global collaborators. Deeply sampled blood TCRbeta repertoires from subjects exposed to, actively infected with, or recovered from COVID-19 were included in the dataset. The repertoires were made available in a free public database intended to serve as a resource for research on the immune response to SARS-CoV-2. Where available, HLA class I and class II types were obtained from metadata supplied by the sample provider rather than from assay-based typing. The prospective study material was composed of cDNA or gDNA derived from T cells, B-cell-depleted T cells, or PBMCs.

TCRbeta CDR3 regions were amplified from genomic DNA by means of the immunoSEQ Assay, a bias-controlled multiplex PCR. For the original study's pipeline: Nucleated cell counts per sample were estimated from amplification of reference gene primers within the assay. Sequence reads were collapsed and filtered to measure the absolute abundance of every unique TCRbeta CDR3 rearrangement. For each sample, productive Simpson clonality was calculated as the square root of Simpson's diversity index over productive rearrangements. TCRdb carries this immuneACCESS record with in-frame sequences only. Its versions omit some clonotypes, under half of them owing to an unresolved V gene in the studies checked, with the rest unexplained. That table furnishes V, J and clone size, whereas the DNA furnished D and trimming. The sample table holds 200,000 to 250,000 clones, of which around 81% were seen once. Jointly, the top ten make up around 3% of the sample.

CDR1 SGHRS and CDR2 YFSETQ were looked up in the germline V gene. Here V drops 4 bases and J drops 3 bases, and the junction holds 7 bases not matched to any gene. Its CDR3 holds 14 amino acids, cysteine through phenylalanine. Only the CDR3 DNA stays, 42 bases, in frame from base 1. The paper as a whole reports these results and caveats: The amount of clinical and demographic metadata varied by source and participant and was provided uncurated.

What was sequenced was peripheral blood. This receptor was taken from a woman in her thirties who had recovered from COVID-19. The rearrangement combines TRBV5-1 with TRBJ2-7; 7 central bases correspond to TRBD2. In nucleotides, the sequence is TGCGCCAGCAGCACAGGACTAGGGCTCTACGAGCAGTACTTC. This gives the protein CASSTGLGLYEQYF.